The T cell receptor beta chain described here comes from a study of Tregs in tolerant kidney transplant recipients (dated by TCRdb to between 2017 and 2020). Broadly, across the study: The study applied TCRbeta sequencing to find donor-specific regulatory T cells before combined kidney and bone marrow transplantation and then followed those same cells after transplant. In a few healthy controls, several methods of expanding Tregs specific for an allogeneic donor were compared by TCRbeta repertoire sequencing. The paper as a whole reports these results and caveats: Because only a small number of patients were included, the study had limitations, and the results will need to be validated in larger populations as well as under other immunosuppression protocols. Expanding Tregs with activated donor B cells appeared to identify the most biologically relevant and donor-specific TCRbeta repertoire. Biological reproducibility was not directly assessed, although technical replication error appeared to be minimal.

On this clone itself: Its binding antigen is unknown. No per-base quality is available; no much larger clone lies one base away.

Trimming leaves V shorter by 7 bases and J shorter by 5 bases, with the junction holding 6 bases beyond the gene matches. The germline V gene supplies CDR1 SGHRS and CDR2 YFSETQ. Counted from cysteine to phenylalanine, this CDR3 has 13 amino acids. The only DNA kept is the CDR3, 39 bases in frame from the first base. For TCRbeta CDR3 sequencing, genomic DNA from the sorted cells was extracted using the QIAGEN DNeasy Blood and Tissue Kit. Through immunoSEQ, high-throughput TCRbeta CDR3 sequencing was done commercially, including PCR amplification with internal controls and bias correction. Per the source publication's procedure: Unique productive TCRbeta sequences were defined by CDR3 nucleotide sequence when primers matched and otherwise by CDR3 amino acid sequence together with Vbeta and Jbeta genes. Sorting error was corrected by removing sequences shared between sorted populations at a frequency ratio of 2:1 or less, and the remaining shared sequences were assigned to the higher population. A sequence was defined as donor-reactive if the sequence was expanded at least 5-fold in CFSE-low cells compared with unstimulated cells and had a frequency of at least 0.01% in CFSE-low cells. Repertoire divergence was quantified by Jensen-Shannon divergence calculated from the top 100 TCRbeta sequences ranked by frequency. For samples with multiple sequencing runs, sorting error was corrected in each run separately before the runs were combined. Imported from immuneACCESS, the table was reduced by TCRdb to in-frame sequences with V and J called. These copies leave out some clones; in studies compared against another copy, an unresolved V gene accounts for under half, and the cause of the remainder is not known. D and trimming come from the DNA, and the V and J calls and clone size come from that table. The sample profile shows fewer than 150,000 clones; 92% of them were found once. The leading ten clones occupy more than 0.45% of the sample.

Thawed PBMCs were FACS-sorted into unstimulated Tregs (CD4+CD25+CD127-), CD4+ non-Tregs (CD4+CD25-), CD4 cells and CD8 cells. Blood from healthy controls was obtained either as purchased buffy coats or from healthy volunteers. Healthy control blood was processed by Ficoll density gradient to PBMCs and cryopreserved; patient PBMCs were collected before and after transplant. This chain is built from TRBV5-1 and TRBJ2-5; TRBD1 agrees with 9 junctional bases. Specimen: CD4+ T cells from blood. The sequence was obtained from a human donor in good health. The DNA sequence follows: TGCGCCAGCGCCAGGGGGACAGGGGAGACCCAGTACTTC. This codes for CASARGTGETQYF.